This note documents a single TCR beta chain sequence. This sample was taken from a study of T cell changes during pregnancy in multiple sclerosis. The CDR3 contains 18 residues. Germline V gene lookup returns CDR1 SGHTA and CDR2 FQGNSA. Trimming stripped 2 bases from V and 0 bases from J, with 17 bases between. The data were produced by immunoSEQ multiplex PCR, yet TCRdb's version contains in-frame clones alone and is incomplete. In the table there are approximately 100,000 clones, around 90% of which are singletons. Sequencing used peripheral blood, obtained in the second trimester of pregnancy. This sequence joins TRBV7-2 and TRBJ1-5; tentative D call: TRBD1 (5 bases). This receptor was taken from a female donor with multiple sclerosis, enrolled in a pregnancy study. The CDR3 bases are TGTGCCAGCAGCTTAACTTCAGGGCGAGCATATAGCAATCAGCCCCAGCATTTT. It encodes CASSLTSGRAYSNQPQHF. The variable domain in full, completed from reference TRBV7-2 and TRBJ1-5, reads GAGVSQSPSNKVTEKGKDVELRCDPISGHTALYWYRQSLGQGLEFLIYFQGNSAPDKSGLPSDRFSAERTGGSVSTLTIQRTQQEDSAVYLCASSLTSGRAYSNQPQHFGDGTRLSIL.